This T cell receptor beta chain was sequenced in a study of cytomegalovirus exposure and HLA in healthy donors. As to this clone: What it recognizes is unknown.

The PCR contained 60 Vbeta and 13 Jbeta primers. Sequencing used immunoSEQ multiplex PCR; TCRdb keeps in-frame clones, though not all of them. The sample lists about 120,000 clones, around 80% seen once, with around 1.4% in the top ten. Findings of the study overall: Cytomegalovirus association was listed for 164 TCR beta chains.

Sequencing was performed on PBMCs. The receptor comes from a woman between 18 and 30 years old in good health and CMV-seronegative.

The CDR3 DNA follows: TGTGCCAGCAGTTACATAACTGGGGCCAACGTCCTGACTTTC. Translation: CASSYITGANVLTF. This chain links TRBV6-5 with TRBJ2-6; D not resolved. CDR1 is MNHEY and CDR2 is SVGAGI in the germline V gene. The V end was cut by 2 bases, the J end by 2 bases, with 4 bases between. This CDR3 region has 14 residues.